This T cell receptor (beta chain) was captured in a study of long-term antiretroviral therapy in people with HIV. This clone has a single count. No donor had fewer than one pre-ART PBMC sample or fewer than two post-ART PBMC samples. Germline CDR1 GTSNPN, CDR2 SVGIG (reference sequence). This CDR3 has 12 residues. With 5 bases clipped from V and 5 bases from J, the junction kept 4 bases outside the gene matches. Running of the v3.0 immunoSEQ assay took place at survey level. Some clones are missing from TCRdb's copy, which holds only in-frame ones; the method was immunoSEQ multiplex PCR. This repertoire shows fewer than 30,000 clones, over 80% found once; its top ten account for more than 8%.

The receptor's source is a man aged 30 to 39 with HIV. The V and J genes are TRBV30 and TRBJ1-1; TRBD1 aligns across 8 bases. The sample here was unsorted PBMCs, taken nearly 2.9 years after starting antiretroviral therapy. As DNA, the CDR3 is TGTGCCTGGGACAGGGGATCGACTGAAGCTTTCTTT. It translates to CAWDRGSTEAFF.